Following are 5 T cell receptor beta chains from one sample sequenced in a study of T cells after yellow fever vaccination. A single record per CDR3 protein comes from TCRdb applying MiXCR to the 5' RACE reads. Of around 590,000 distinct CDR3 sequences in the sample, 12% are singletons; the top ten hold about 16%. This specimen was PBMCs, taken on the day of the yellow fever booster vaccination. These receptors all stem from a man aged 25-45 years who received the YFV17D yellow fever vaccine.

This chain joins TRBV5-5 and TRBJ2-2; TRBD2 agrees at 8 bases. Germline V gene data show CDR1 as SGHKS and CDR2 as YYEKEE (reference sequence). V lost 4 bases to trimming and J lost 6 bases; unmatched junction nucleotides: 11. The CDR3 runs to 16 residues. The CDR3 reads CASSHGRARVPGELFF. The DNA for the CDR3 is TGTGCCAGCAGCCACGGGAGGGCTAGAGTTCCCGGGGAGCTGTTTTTT.

This clonotype was observed a single time. V and J are TRBV18 and TRBJ2-7; D might be TRBD2 (5 bases). The germline V gene has CDR1 KGHSH and CDR2 LQKENI. Trimming shortened V by 5 bases and J by 6 bases, and 17 bases separated the two germline ends. The CDR3 totals 14 residues. The DNA for the CDR3 is TGTGCCAGCTCAGGCGACATTTACGCGGGCGAGCAGTACTTC. Its protein is CASSGDIYAGEQYF.

This clonotype has at least ten counts. The chain joins TRBV5-1 to TRBJ2-2, with D uncertain. Germline CDR1 SGHRS, CDR2 YFSETQ. This CDR3 comprises 14 residues. V lost 3 bases to trimming and J lost 2 bases, with 8 bases between them. CDR3 nucleotide sequence: TGCGCCAGCAGCTCAGGCCAAAACACCGGGGAGCTGTTTTTT. Translation: CASSSGQNTGELFF.

This clonotype was found a few times. The chain links TRBV5-6 to TRBJ2-5; D is possibly TRBD1 or TRBD2 (5 bases each). The CDR3 extends over 13 amino acids. Trimming removed 6 bases from V and 1 base from J, with 10 bases in between. The V gene's germline CDR1 is SGHDT and CDR2 YYEEEE. The CDR3 nucleotides are TGTGCCAGCATCCGGGGCTCCCAAGAGACCCAGTACTTC. Translated: CASIRGSQETQYF. The entire variable domain, with the rest obtained from reference TRBV5-6 and TRBJ2-5, is as follows: DAGVTQSPTHLIKTRGQQVTLRCSPKSGHDTVSWYQQALGQGPQFIFQYYEEEERQRGNFPDRFSGHQFPNYSSELNVNALLLGDSALYLCASIRGSQETQYFGPGTRLLVL.

This clonotype was seen only a few times. This chain connects TRBV10-2 to TRBJ2-5, with 9 bases fitting TRBD1. The junction had 11 bases not matched to a gene; V was cut back by 8 bases and J by 4 bases. Germline V gene data show CDR1 as WSHSY and CDR2 as SAAADI. The CDR3 spans 15 residues. The DNA for the CDR3 is TGCGCCAGCGGGAGCCTAGCGACAGGGGGAGAGACCCAGTACTTC. It yields the protein CASGSLATGGETQYF.